These 21 T cell receptor beta chains originate from one sample sequenced in a study of metastatic and nonmetastatic thyroid tumors. No treatment had been given to any patient before thyroid surgery. From the PCR reads, TCRdb re-called clones with MiXCR. Found here are around 30,000 clones, 10% to 15% of them singletons; the top ten hold approximately 4.9%. Sequencing input: blood. The origin of the receptors is a female donor with papillary thyroid cancer or a benign thyroid nodule (not recorded which). Some clones in this sample may be carry-over from other donors' samples.

This clone showed up many times. The CDR3 coding sequence is TGTGCCACCAGGGGCATTGACAACTACGAGCAGTACTTC. Protein sequence: CATRGIDNYEQYF. V and J are TRBV27 and TRBJ2-7; perhaps TRBD1 as D (6 bases). The CDR3 covers 13 residues. V was shortened by 10 bases and J by 3 bases, with 16 bases between the two germline ends. Germline CDR1 reads MNHEY; CDR2 reads SMNVEV (reference sequence).

V gene TRBV15 combines with J gene TRBJ2-2; D perhaps matches TRBD1 (7 bases). V gave up 10 bases and J gave up 0 bases, with 12 bases separating them. From germline, CDR1 is LNHNV and CDR2 YYDKDF (reference sequence). The CDR3 is 14 amino acids. CDR3 coding DNA: TGTGCCAGCAGGGGGGTCTCGAACACCGGGGAGCTGTTTTTT. This gives the protein CASRGVSNTGELFF.

This clone is labeled medium-sized. J is TRBJ2-7 and V is TRBV20-1; 11 nucleotides align to TRBD2. The CDR3 is 15 amino acids. The V gene end was trimmed by 6 bases and the J gene end by 4 bases; junction bases not matched to a gene: 11. The germline V gene has CDR1 DFQATT and CDR2 SNEGSKA (reference sequence). The CDR3 DNA follows: TGCAGTGCCAGTGTAGCGGGAGGGCTCGGGTACGAGCAGTACTTC. It codes for CSASVAGGLGYEQYF.

This clone was seen repeatedly, ten times or more. V gene TRBV5-4 combines with J gene TRBJ2-3; D is possibly TRBD1 or TRBD2 (5 bases each). Trimming pared 0 bases from V and 8 bases from J, leaving 13 bases between. CDR1 and CDR2 (germline): SGHNT, YYREEE (reference sequence). This CDR3 is 14 amino acids long. The CDR3 nucleotides are TGTGCCAGCAGCTTGGAGAGGGGTCTGGGTACGCAGTATTTT. It translates to CASSLERGLGTQYF.

This clone was detected many times. The J gene is TRBJ2-7, the V gene TRBV28; D is possibly TRBD1 or TRBD2 (6 bases each). Germline V gene lookup returns CDR1 MDHEN and CDR2 SYDVKM. The CDR3 spans 16 residues. Trimming removed 3 bases from V and 3 bases from J, with 18 bases in between. CDR3 region: CASSFLSLGGGYEQYF. CDR3 nucleotide sequence: TGTGCCAGCAGTTTTTTATCCCTGGGGGGCGGCTACGAGCAGTACTTC. The variable domain in full, with the rest retrieved from reference TRBV28 and TRBJ2-7, is DVKVTQSSRYLVKRTGEKVFLECVQDMDHENMFWYRQDPGLGLRLIYFSYDVKMKEKGDIPEGYSVSREKKERFSLILESASTNQTSMYLCASSFLSLGGGYEQYFGPGTRLTVT.

In its sample, this clone was seen a few times. J is TRBJ1-1 and V is TRBV6-4; 9 bases align to TRBD1. The V and J ends lost 0 bases and 11 bases, in that order; junction bases with no gene match: 7. The CDR3 covers 14 residues. In germline, CDR1 is MRHNA, CDR2 SNTAGT. CDR3 residues: CASSDSRGQGRAFF. CDR3 nucleotides: TGTGCCAGCAGTGACTCGAGGGGACAGGGAAGGGCTTTCTTT.

This chain connects TRBV20-1 to TRBJ2-1, with unresolved D. With 6 bases removed from V and 8 bases from J, the gap between germline ends came to 14 bases. This CDR3 region has 12 residues. From germline, CDR1 is DFQATT and CDR2 SNEGSKA (reference sequence). This CDR3 is CSAPFLSDEQFF. The CDR3 DNA reads as TGCAGTGCCCCCTTTCTTTCAGATGAGCAGTTCTTC.

This sequence joins TRBV11-2 and TRBJ2-7; 13 nucleotides line up with TRBD2. The CDR3 spans 15 residues. Germline V gene lookup returns CDR1 SGHAT and CDR2 FQNNGV. With V trimmed by 7 bases and J by 4 bases, 7 bases remained unmatched. The CDR3 loop is CASNPGTSGVYEQYF. Here the CDR3 DNA reads TGTGCCAGCAACCCGGGGACTAGCGGGGTTTACGAGCAGTACTTC.

This clone was detected only a few times. One end of the junction is discordant with germline, which a read error may explain. Other DNA sequences of this sample code for an identical CDR3. The rearrangement joins TRBV5-4 to TRBJ1-4; 9 bases are shared with TRBD1. Germline CDR1 reads SGHNT; CDR2 reads YYREEE (reference sequence). This CDR3 region has 12 residues. The CDR3, as DNA: TGTGCCAGCAGGGGACAGGGAGAAAAACTGTTCTTT. Its translation is CASRGQGEKLFF.

This clone was found many times. This chain uses TRBV9 with TRBJ2-2; D call uncertain. V was trimmed by 0 bases and J by 0 bases, leaving 9 bases between them. The CDR3 runs to 16 residues. Germline V lookup: CDR1 SGDLS, CDR2 YYNGEE. The CDR3 DNA reads as TGTGCCAGCAGCGTAGGGGCCGAGCCGAACACCGGGGAGCTGTTTTTT. Its translation is CASSVGAEPNTGELFF.

This clone was picked up many times. A much larger clone lies a single base off, so this may be a read error. Other DNA sequences in the sample encode the same CDR3. This chain connects TRBV30 to TRBJ1-1, with 8 positions matching TRBD1. The V and J ends lost 4 bases and 8 bases, in that order; junction bases with no gene match: 6. CDR1 GTSNPN and CDR2 SVGIG come from the germline V gene (reference sequence). This CDR3 spans 12 amino acids. This chain's CDR3 is CAWIQGANEAFF. The CDR3 DNA follows: TGTGCCTGGATCCAGGGGGCAAACGAAGCTTTCTTT. Full variable domain (outside the CDR3, taken from reference TRBV30 and TRBJ1-1): SQTIHQWPATLVQPVGSPLSLECTVEGTSNPNLYWYRQAAGRGLQLLFYSVGIGQISSEVPQNLSASRPQDRQFILSSKKLLLSDSGFYLCAWIQGANEAFFGQGTRLTVV.

This clone has a count of ten or more. This chain connects TRBV28 to TRBJ2-7; 9 bases map to TRBD1. V trimming: 6 bases; J trimming: 7 bases; junction bases outside the gene matches: 16. There are 16 residues in the CDR3. Germline V gives CDR1 MDHEN, CDR2 SYDVKM. Here the CDR3 reads CASSLTGTGLLGEQYF. The CDR3 DNA reads as TGTGCCAGCAGCCTCACCGGGACAGGGCTATTGGGTGAGCAGTACTTC.

This clone was seen at least ten times. This chain's CDR3 is CASSIGPGITDTQYF. Written as DNA, the CDR3 is TGTGCCAGTAGTATAGGCCCCGGGATCACAGATACGCAGTATTTT. The V and J genes are TRBV19 and TRBJ2-3; TRBD2 might be the D (5 bases). Germline V lookup: CDR1 LNHDA, CDR2 SQIVND (reference sequence). The CDR3 runs to 15 residues. Trimming stripped 1 base from V and 2 bases from J, with 10 bases between.

This clone was counted only a few times. The CDR3 ends on some other residue instead of the conserved phenylalanine or tryptophan, so this is likely a read error. The CDR3 DNA reads TGCAGTGTTAGGCCGTGGCAGATTAACTCCTACGAGCAGTACCTC. Translation: CSVRPWQINSYEQYL. The chain combines TRBV20-1 with TRBJ2-7; D is uncertain. V lost 7 bases and J 0 bases, leaving 19 bases between the germline ends. The germline V gene encodes CDR1 DFQATT and CDR2 SNEGSKA (reference sequence). This CDR3 has 15 amino acids.

In its sample, this clone ranks as medium-sized (0.01 to 0.1%). The chain couples TRBV20-1 to TRBJ2-7, with 13 nucleotides matching TRBD2. The germline V gene encodes CDR1 DFQATT and CDR2 SNEGSKA (reference sequence). The CDR3 runs to 16 residues. Trimming at V came to 1 base and at J to 6 bases, leaving 9 bases not matched to a gene. The CDR3 sequence is CSARGFTSGRAGEQYF. The DNA for the CDR3 is TGCAGTGCTAGAGGGTTCACTAGCGGGAGGGCTGGCGAGCAGTACTTC.

The V gene is TRBV5-8, the J gene TRBJ2-6, with D uncertain. The CDR3 sequence is 12 residues long. CDR1 and CDR2 from the germline V gene are SGHTS and YDEGEE. Between the trimmed V and J ends, which lost 5 bases and 7 bases, there was a span of 7 bases. In nucleotides, the CDR3 is TGTGCCAGCAGAACTTGTGCCAACGTCCTGACTTTC. It yields the protein CASRTCANVLTF.

In this sample, this clone turned up many times. V gene TRBV6-2 or TRBV6-3 combines with J gene TRBJ2-1, with TRBD2 matching 13 bases. Germline values: CDR1 MNHEY, CDR2 SVGEGT. The CDR3 length is 15 residues. The V and J ends lost 4 bases and 6 bases, in that order; junction bases with no gene match: 3. The CDR3: CASSSGLAGINEQFF. CDR3 bases: TGTGCCAGCAGTTCGGGACTAGCGGGAATCAATGAGCAGTTCTTC.

This clone has at least ten counts. Other DNA variants within this sample encode the same CDR3. The V and J genes are TRBV19 and TRBJ2-6; the D call may be TRBD1 or TRBD2 (5 bases each). V was pared by 0 bases and J by 2 bases, with 8 bases between. CDR3 length: 16 residues. Germline loops: CDR1 LNHDA, CDR2 SQIVND (reference sequence). The CDR3: CASSIDLGAGANVLTF. CDR3 bases: TGTGCCAGTAGTATAGATCTGGGGGCTGGGGCCAACGTCCTGACTTTC.

The chain recombines TRBV19 with TRBJ1-2, with 9 positions matching TRBD1. The CDR3 runs 15 residues. V lost 7 bases to trimming and J lost 7 bases; unmatched junction nucleotides: 13. Germline values: CDR1 LNHDA, CDR2 SQIVND (reference sequence). CDR3 in DNA: TGTGCCAGTAACCCCGACAGGGGGAGTATCGCTGGCTACACCTTC. It specifies CASNPDRGSIAGYTF.

In its sample, this clone was seen many times. The rearrangement joins TRBV6-1 to TRBJ2-1; D possibly uses TRBD1 or TRBD2 (5 bases each). The CDR3 loop spans 15 amino acids. The germline V gene has CDR1 MNHNS and CDR2 SASEGT. V was trimmed by 4 bases and J by 5 bases, leaving 15 bases between them. CDR3 sequence reads: CASSGRDRSHNEQFF. Written as DNA, the CDR3 is TGTGCCAGCAGTGGCCGGGACCGCTCACACAATGAGCAGTTCTTC.

This clone was found many times. A much larger clone differs from this one at a single base, so this may be a read error. Other DNA sequences from this sample encode an identical CDR3 as well. The chain carries TRBV6-1 and TRBJ2-5; TRBD2 might be the D (6 bases). The germline CDR1 and CDR2 sequences are MNHNS and SASEGT. The V gene lost 7 bases and the J gene lost 3 bases, with 15 bases spanning the gap. The CDR3 spans 14 residues. The CDR3 DNA sequence: TGTGCCAGCACAGCTGGGGGGTTGGAAGAGACCCAGTACTTC. It specifies CASTAGGLEETQYF.